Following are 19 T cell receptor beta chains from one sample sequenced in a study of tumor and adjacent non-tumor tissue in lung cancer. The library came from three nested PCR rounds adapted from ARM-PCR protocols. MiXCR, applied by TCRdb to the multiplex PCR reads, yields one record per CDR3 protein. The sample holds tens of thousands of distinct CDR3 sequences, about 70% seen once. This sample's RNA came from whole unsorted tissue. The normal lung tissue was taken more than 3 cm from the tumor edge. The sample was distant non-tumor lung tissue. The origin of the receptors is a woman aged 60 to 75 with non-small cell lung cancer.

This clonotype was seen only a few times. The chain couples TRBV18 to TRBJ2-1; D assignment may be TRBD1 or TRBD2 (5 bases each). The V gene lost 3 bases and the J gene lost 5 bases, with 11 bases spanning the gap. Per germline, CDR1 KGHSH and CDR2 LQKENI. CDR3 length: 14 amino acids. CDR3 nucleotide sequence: TGTGCCAGCTCACCTAGGGACCTCCACAATGAGCAGTTCTTC. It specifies CASSPRDLHNEQFF.

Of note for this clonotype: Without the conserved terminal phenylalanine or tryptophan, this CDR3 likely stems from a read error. The CDR3 reads CSIEDPGRASYNEQFL. CDR3 in DNA: TGCAGCATTGAAGATCCCGGGAGGGCCTCCTACAATGAGCAGTTCTTA. The rearrangement joins TRBV29-1 to TRBJ2-1; 8 positions match TRBD2. The CDR3 loop spans 16 amino acids. Germline V lookup: CDR1 SQVTM, CDR2 ANQGSEA.

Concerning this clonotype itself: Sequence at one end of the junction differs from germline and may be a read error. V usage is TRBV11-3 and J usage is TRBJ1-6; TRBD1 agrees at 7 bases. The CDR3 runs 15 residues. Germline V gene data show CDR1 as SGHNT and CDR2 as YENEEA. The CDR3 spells CANSLEDRYNSPLHF. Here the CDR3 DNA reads TGTGCCAACAGCTTAGAGGACAGGTATAATTCACCCCTCCATTTC.

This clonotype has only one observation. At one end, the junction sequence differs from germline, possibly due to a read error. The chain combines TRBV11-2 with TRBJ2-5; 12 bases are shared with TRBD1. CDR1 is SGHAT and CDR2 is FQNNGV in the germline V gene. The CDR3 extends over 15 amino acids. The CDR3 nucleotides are TGTGCCAGTAGCTCGACAGGGACAGGGGGCAGGACCCAGTATTTC. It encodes CASSSTGTGGRTQYF.

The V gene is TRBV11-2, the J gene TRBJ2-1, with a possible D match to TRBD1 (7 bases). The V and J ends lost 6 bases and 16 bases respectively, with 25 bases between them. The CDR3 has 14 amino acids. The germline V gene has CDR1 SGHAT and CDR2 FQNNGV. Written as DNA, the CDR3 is TGTGCCAGCAGGCCCACGGCAGGGGGGAATGAGAAATTCTTC. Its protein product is CASRPTAGGNEKFF.

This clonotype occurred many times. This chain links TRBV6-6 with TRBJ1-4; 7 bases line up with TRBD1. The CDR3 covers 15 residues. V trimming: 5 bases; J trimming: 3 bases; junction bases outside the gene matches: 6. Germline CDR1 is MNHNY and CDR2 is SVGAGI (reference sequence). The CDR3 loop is CASSPYTGANEKLFF. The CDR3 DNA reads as TGTGCCAGCAGTCCGTACACAGGGGCTAATGAAAAACTGTTTTTT.

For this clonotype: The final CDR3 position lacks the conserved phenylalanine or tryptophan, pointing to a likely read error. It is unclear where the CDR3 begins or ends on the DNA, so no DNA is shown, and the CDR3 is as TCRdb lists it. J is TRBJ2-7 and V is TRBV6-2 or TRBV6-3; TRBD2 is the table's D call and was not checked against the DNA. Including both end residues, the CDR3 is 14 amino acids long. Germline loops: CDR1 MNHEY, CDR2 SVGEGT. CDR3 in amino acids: CASKAAGRLLEQYL.

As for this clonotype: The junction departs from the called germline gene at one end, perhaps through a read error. The CDR3 here is CASGSTGTGAADTQYF. The CDR3 coding sequence is TGTGCCAGCGGTTCAACCGGGACAGGGGCGGCAGATACGCAATATTTT. The rearrangement uses TRBV12-3 or TRBV12-4 and TRBJ2-3; 10 positions match TRBD1. The CDR3 covers 16 residues.

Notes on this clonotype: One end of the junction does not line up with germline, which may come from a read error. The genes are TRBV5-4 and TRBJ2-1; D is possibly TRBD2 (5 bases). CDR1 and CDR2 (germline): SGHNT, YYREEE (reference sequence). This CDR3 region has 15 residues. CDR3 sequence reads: CASSLDSARSNEQFF. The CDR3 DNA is TGTGCCAGCAGCTTGGATAGCGCGAGAAGTAATGAACAGTTCTTC.

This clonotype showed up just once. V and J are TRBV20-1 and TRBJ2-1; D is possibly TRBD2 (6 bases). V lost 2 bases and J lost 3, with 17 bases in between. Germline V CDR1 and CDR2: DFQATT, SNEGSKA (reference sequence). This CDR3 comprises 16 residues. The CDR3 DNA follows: TGCAGTGCTAGACGCGGGGTTCACTACTTCTACAATGAGCAGTTCTTC. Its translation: CSARRGVHYFYNEQFF.

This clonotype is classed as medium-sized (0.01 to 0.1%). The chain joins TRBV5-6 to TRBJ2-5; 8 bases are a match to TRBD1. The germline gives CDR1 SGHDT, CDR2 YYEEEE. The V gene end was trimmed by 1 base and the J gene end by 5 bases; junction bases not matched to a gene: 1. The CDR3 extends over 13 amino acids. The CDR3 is CASSLRTGETQYF. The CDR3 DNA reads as TGTGCCAGCAGCTTGAGGACAGGGGAGACCCAGTACTTC. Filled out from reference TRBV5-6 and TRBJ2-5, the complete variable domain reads DAGVTQSPTHLIKTRGQQVTLRCSPKSGHDTVSWYQQALGQGPQFIFQYYEEEERQRGNFPDRFSGHQFPNYSSELNVNALLLGDSALYLCASSLRTGETQYFGPGTRLLVL.

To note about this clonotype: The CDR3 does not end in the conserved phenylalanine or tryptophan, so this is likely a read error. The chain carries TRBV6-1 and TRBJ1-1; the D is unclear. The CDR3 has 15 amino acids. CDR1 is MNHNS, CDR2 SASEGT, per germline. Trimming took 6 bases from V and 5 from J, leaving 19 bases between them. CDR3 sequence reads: CASRSGSQRMTEAFI. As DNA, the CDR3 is TGTGCCAGCAGGTCGGGGAGCCAGAGGATGACTGAAGCTTTCATT.

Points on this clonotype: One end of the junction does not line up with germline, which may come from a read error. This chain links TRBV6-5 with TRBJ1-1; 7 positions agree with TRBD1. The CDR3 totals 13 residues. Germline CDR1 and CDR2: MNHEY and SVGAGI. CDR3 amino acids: CVSSRDSPNEVFF. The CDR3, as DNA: TGTGTCAGCAGTCGGGACAGCCCTAATGAAGTTTTCTTT.

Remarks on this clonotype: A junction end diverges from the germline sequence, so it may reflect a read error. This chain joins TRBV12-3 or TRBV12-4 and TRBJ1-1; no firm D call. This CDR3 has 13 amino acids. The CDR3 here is CASSLETVTEAFF. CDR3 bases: TGTGCCAGTAGTTTGGAAACAGTGACTGAAGCTTTCTTT.

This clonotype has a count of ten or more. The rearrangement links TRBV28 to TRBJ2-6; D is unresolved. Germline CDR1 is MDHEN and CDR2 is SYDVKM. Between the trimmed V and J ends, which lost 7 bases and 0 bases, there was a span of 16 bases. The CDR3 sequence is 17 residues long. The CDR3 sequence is CASTPRTIFSGANVLTF. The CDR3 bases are TGTGCCAGCACTCCCCGCACAATTTTCTCTGGGGCCAACGTCCTGACTTTC.

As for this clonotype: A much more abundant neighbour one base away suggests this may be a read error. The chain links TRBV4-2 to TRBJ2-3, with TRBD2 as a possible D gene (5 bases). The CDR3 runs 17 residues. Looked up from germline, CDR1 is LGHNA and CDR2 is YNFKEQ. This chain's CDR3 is CTSSQDWERSSTDTPHF. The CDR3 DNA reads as TGTACCAGCAGCCAAGATTGGGAGCGGTCTAGCACAGATACGCCGCATTTT.

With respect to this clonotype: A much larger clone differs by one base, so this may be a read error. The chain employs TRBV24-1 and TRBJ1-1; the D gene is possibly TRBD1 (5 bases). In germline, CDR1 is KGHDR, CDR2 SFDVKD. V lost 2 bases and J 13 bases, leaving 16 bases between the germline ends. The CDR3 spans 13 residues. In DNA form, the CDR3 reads TGTGCCACCAGTGATTCACGGGCAGGGCAAGTTTTCTTT. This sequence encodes CATSDSRAGQVFF.

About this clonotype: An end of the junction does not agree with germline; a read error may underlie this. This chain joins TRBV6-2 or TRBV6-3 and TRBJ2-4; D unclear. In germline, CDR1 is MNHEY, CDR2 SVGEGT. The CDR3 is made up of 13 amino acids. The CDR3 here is CASGYDVQNIEYF. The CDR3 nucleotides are TGTGCCAGCGGTTACGATGTCCAGAACATTGAGTACTTC.

The CDR3 nucleotides are TGCAGTGCTAGAGTGACAGGGGGAGATTCACCCCTCCACTTT. It specifies CSARVTGGDSPLHF. This chain joins TRBV20-1 and TRBJ1-6; 9 bases map to TRBD1. The J segment lost 8 bases and the V segment lost 1 base, leaving 3 bases of the junction unmatched. Germline values: CDR1 DFQATT, CDR2 SNEGSKA (reference sequence). This CDR3 has 14 residues.